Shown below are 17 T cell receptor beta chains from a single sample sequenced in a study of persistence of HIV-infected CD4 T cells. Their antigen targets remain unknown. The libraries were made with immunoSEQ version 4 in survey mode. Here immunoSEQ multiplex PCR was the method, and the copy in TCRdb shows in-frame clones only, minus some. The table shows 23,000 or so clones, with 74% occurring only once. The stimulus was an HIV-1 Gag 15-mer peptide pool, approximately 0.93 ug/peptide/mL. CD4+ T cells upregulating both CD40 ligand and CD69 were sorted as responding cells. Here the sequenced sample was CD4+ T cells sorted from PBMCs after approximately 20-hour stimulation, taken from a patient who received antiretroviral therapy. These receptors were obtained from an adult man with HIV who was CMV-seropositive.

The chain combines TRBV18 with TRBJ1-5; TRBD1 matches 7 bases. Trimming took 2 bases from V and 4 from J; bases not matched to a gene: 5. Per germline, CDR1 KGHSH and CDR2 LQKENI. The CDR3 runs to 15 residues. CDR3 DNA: TGTGCCAGCTCACCAGAGACAGGGCCGAATCAGCCCCAGCATTTT. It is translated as CASSPETGPNQPQHF.

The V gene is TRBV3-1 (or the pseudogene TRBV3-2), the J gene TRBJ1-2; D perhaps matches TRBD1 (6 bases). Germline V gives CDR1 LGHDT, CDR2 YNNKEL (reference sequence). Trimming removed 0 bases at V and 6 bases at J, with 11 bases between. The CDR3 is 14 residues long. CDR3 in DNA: TGTGCCAGCAGCCAAGATCTACAGGGAAATGGCTACACCTTC. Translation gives CASSQDLQGNGYTF.

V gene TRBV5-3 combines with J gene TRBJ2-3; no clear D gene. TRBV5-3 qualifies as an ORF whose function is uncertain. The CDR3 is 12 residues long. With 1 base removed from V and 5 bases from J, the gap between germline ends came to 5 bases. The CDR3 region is CARSLLGDTQYF. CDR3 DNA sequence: TGTGCCAGAAGCTTGCTTGGAGATACGCAGTATTTT.

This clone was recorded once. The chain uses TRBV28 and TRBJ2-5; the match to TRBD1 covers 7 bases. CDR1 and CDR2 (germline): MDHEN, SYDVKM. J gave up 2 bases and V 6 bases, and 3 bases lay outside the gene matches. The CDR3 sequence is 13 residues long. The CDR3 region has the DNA TGTGCCAGCAGCACGGACAGGCAAGAGACCCAGTACTTC. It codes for CASSTDRQETQYF.

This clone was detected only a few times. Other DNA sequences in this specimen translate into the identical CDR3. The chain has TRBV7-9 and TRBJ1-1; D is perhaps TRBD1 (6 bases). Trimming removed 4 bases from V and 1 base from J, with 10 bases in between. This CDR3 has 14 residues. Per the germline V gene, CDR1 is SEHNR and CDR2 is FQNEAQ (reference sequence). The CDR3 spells CASSSTGTNTEAFF. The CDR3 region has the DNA TGTGCCAGCAGCTCCACAGGGACGAACACTGAAGCTTTCTTT. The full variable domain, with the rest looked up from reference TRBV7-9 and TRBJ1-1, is DTGVSQNPRHKITKRGQNVTFRCDPISEHNRLYWYRQTLGQGPEFLTYFQNEAQLEKSRLLSDRFSAERPKGSFSTLEIQRTEQGDSAMYLCASSSTGTNTEAFFGQGTRLTVV.

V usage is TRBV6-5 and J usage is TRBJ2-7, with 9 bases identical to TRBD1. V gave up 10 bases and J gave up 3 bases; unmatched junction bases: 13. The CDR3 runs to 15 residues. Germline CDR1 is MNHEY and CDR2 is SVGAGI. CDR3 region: CATEAGQGIFYEQYF. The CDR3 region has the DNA TGTGCCACCGAAGCGGGACAGGGAATTTTCTACGAGCAGTACTTC.

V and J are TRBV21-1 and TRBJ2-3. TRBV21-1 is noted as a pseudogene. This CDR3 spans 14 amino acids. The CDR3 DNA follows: TGTGCCAGCAGCGAAGATAGGAAAACAGATACGCAGTATTTT. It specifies CASSEDRKTDTQYF.

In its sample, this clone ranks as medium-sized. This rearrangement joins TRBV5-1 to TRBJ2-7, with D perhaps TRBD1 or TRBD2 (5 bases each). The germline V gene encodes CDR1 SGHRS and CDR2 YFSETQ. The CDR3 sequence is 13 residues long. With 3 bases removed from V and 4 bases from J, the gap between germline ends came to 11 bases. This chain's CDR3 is CASSSLGEYEQYF. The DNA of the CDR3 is TGCGCCAGCAGCTCCCTGGGGGAGTACGAGCAGTACTTC.

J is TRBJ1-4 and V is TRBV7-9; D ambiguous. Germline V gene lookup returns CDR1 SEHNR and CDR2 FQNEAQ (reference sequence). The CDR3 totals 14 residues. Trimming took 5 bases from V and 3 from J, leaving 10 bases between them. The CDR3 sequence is CASSPQTSNEKLFF. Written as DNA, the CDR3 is TGTGCCAGCAGCCCTCAGACCTCTAATGAAAAACTGTTTTTT.

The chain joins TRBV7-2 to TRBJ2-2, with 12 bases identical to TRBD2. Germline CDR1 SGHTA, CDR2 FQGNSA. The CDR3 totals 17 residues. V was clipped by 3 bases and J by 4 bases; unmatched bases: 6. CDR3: CASSFPSGGASTGELFF. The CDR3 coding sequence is TGTGCCAGCAGCTTTCCTAGCGGGGGGGCCAGCACCGGGGAGCTGTTTTTT.

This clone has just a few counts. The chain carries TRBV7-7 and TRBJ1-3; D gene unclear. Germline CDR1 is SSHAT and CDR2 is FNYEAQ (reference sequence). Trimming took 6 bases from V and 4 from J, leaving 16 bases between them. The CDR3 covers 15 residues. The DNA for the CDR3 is TGTGCCAGCAGTCCCGAGGCAGCCGGGGGAAACACCATATATTTT. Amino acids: CASSPEAAGGNTIYF.

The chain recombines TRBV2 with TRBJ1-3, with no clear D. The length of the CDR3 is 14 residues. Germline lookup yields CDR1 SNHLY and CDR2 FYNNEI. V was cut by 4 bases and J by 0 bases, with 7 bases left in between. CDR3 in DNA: TGTGCCAGCAGTGCACCGAGCTCTGGAAACACCATATATTTT. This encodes CASSAPSSGNTIYF.

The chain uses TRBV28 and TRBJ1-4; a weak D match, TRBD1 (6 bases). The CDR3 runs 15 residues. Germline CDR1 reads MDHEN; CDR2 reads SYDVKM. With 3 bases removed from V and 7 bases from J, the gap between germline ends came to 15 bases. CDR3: CASSFARGRGEKLFF. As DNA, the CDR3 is TGTGCCAGCAGTTTCGCTCGGGGGCGGGGTGAAAAACTGTTTTTT.

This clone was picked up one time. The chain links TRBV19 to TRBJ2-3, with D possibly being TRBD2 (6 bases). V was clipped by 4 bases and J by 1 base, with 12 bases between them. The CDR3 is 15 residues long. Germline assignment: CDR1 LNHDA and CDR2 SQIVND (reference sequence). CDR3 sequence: CASSKFTSRTDTQYF. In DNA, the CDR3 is TGTGCCAGTAGTAAATTCACTAGCCGCACAGATACGCAGTATTTT. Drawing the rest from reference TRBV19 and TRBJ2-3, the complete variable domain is DGGITQSPKYLFRKEGQNVTLSCEQNLNHDAMYWYRQDPGQGLRLIYYSQIVNDFQKGDIAEGYSVSREKKESFPLTVTSAQKNPTAFYLCASSKFTSRTDTQYFGPGTRLTVL.

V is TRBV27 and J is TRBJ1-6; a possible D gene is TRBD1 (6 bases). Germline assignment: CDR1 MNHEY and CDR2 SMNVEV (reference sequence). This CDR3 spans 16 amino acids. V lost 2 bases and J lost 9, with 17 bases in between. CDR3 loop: CASSLRQARSGSPLHF. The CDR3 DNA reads TGTGCCAGCAGTTTAAGACAGGCTAGAAGTGGTTCACCCCTCCACTTT.

The CDR3 DNA follows: TGCGCCAGCAGCAGGGACAGGGTTGGAAACACCATATATTTT. This codes for CASSRDRVGNTIYF. This chain uses TRBV5-1 with TRBJ1-3; the match to TRBD1 covers 9 bases. Germline CDR1 is SGHRS and CDR2 is YFSETQ. J was trimmed by 3 bases and V by 4 bases; bases with no gene match: 2. CDR3 length: 14 residues.

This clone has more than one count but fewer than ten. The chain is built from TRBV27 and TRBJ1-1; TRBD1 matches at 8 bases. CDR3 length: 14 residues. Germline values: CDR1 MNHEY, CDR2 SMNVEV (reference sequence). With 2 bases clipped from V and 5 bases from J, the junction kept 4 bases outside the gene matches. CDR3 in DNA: TGTGCCAGCAGTTTACACAGGGGGACGACTGAAGCTTTCTTT. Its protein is CASSLHRGTTEAFF.